These T cell receptor beta chains were read from a single sample in a study of CD8 T cells in ankylosing spondylitis. Via MiXCR, TCRdb re-called the 5' RACE reads, giving one row per CDR3 protein. The data show tens of thousands of distinct CDR3 sequences, about 29% seen once. Sequencing input: synovial fluid, either unsorted or a sorted T cell fraction (not recorded which). The source of these receptors is a male donor with ankylosing spondylitis. CDR3s leave out the opening cysteine and the closing phenylalanine or tryptophan. Size values are once, few and many counts, or a class for expanded clones, and some rows have none.

V gene: TRBV6-5; clone size: few; J gene: TRBJ2-5; CDR3 protein: ASSYKADYQETQY
V gene: TRBV11-2; clone size: many; J gene: TRBJ1-2; CDR3 protein: ASSLGRGNYGYT
V gene: TRBV30; clone size: many; J gene: TRBJ1-1; CDR3 protein: AWSGAGANTEAF
V gene: TRBV5-1; clone size: .; J gene: TRBJ1-1; CDR3 protein: ASREVQGPLNTEAF
V gene: TRBV29-1; clone size: few; J gene: TRBJ1-2; CDR3 protein: SVGGGNLKNYGYT
V gene: TRBV5-6; clone size: .; J gene: TRBJ1-1; CDR3 protein: ASSFRSNTEAF
V gene: TRBV7-2; clone size: many; J gene: TRBJ1-5; CDR3 protein: ASSLPFDGHQPQH
V gene: TRBV5-1; clone size: few; J gene: TRBJ2-4; CDR3 protein: ASRETGGGKNIQY
V gene: TRBV7-9; clone size: few; J gene: TRBJ2-7; CDR3 protein: ASSPPESPYEQY
V gene: TRBV20-1; clone size: .; J gene: TRBJ2-1; CDR3 protein: SARDPGYNEQF
V gene: TRBV13; clone size: .; J gene: TRBJ2-1; CDR3 protein: ASSLSLGVSSYNEQF
V gene: TRBV7-9; clone size: few; J gene: TRBJ2-3; CDR3 protein: ASSLWDISRDTQY
V gene: TRBV6-1; clone size: .; J gene: TRBJ2-3; CDR3 protein: ASRGSGETDTQY
V gene: TRBV12-3/TRBV12-4; clone size: .; J gene: TRBJ2-5; CDR3 protein: ASSSGEGVETQY
V gene: TRBV27; clone size: few; J gene: TRBJ2-7; CDR3 protein: ASSYWLAGTYEQY
V gene: TRBV18; clone size: .; J gene: TRBJ2-1; CDR3 protein: ASSPPIAAGEQF
V gene: TRBV29-1; clone size: .; J gene: TRBJ2-7; CDR3 protein: SVMTRAGFYEQY
V gene: TRBV29-1; clone size: few; J gene: TRBJ2-1; CDR3 protein: SVDVTGDPYNEQF
V gene: TRBV20-1; clone size: many; J gene: TRBJ2-5; CDR3 protein: SARDTVQGAEGPQETQY
V gene: TRBV10-1; clone size: .; J gene: TRBJ2-7; CDR3 protein: ASTDRDSGEQY
V gene: TRBV24-1; clone size: .; J gene: TRBJ2-1; CDR3 protein: ATSDLNYNHEQF
V gene: TRBV19; clone size: .; J gene: TRBJ1-5; CDR3 protein: ASSIWQGGGNQPQH
V gene: TRBV30; clone size: many; J gene: TRBJ2-7; CDR3 protein: ALGKPPYEQY
V gene: TRBV20-1; clone size: medium-sized; J gene: TRBJ2-4; CDR3 protein: SASSVSKNIQY
V gene: TRBV11-2; clone size: few; J gene: TRBJ1-5; CDR3 protein: ASGGGINQPQH
V gene: TRBV19; clone size: .; J gene: TRBJ2-1; CDR3 protein: ASRDGWTYNEQF
V gene: TRBV24-1; clone size: .; J gene: TRBJ2-3; CDR3 protein: ATSDFWGPSGRRDTQY
V gene: TRBV5-1; clone size: many; J gene: TRBJ2-3; CDR3 protein: ASSHHGQVTDTQY
V gene: TRBV3-1; clone size: .; J gene: TRBJ2-7; CDR3 protein: ASSQGTSGIPRPQY
V gene: TRBV24-1; clone size: .; J gene: TRBJ2-3; CDR3 protein: ATMGEDRTQY
V gene: TRBV27; clone size: many; J gene: TRBJ2-2; CDR3 protein: ASSLSRAVGELF
V gene: TRBV19; clone size: .; J gene: TRBJ2-4; CDR3 protein: ASSLTGGNIQY
V gene: TRBV7-2; clone size: .; J gene: TRBJ2-7; CDR3 protein: ASSRHRDGYYEQY
V gene: TRBV29-1; clone size: .; J gene: TRBJ2-1; CDR3 protein: SVLAGAVYNEQF
V gene: TRBV5-6; clone size: few; J gene: TRBJ1-6; CDR3 protein: ASSHQFGGNSPLH
V gene: TRBV14; clone size: few; J gene: TRBJ2-1; CDR3 protein: ASSQYYNEQF
V gene: TRBV15; clone size: many; J gene: TRBJ2-5; CDR3 protein: ATSRPPGTVETQY
V gene: TRBV7-9; clone size: once; J gene: TRBJ2-5; CDR3 protein: ASSRIQGARETQY
V gene: TRBV6-5; clone size: few; J gene: TRBJ2-1; CDR3 protein: ASSYSGEGLNEQF
V gene: TRBV29-1; clone size: medium-sized; J gene: TRBJ2-4; CDR3 protein: SVEFWGEVKNIQY
V gene: TRBV3-1; clone size: .; J gene: TRBJ2-6; CDR3 protein: ASSQEDVGSGANVLT
V gene: TRBV11-3; clone size: .; J gene: TRBJ1-1; CDR3 protein: ASSLGVTTEAF
V gene: TRBV2; clone size: many; J gene: TRBJ2-3; CDR3 protein: ASSDGTDTQY
V gene: TRBV9; clone size: .; J gene: TRBJ2-1; CDR3 protein: ASSKAGLAGLEQF
V gene: TRBV7-9; clone size: few; J gene: TRBJ1-2; CDR3 protein: ASSLGQGLNYGYT
V gene: TRBV20-1; clone size: many; J gene: TRBJ2-1; CDR3 protein: SAREQGAFNEQF
V gene: TRBV7-9; clone size: .; J gene: TRBJ2-4; CDR3 protein: ASSLATGTGPLNIQY
V gene: TRBV5-6; clone size: .; J gene: TRBJ2-2; CDR3 protein: ASSAGTVESGELF
V gene: TRBV27; clone size: .; J gene: TRBJ2-2; CDR3 protein: ASRIGRTGELF
V gene: TRBV20-1; clone size: .; J gene: TRBJ2-3; CDR3 protein: SARRVYSGRDADTQY
V gene: TRBV6-1; clone size: .; J gene: TRBJ1-1; CDR3 protein: ASSQTGPLSEAF
V gene: TRBV29-1; clone size: .; J gene: TRBJ2-5; CDR3 protein: SGRSGLEKETQY
V gene: TRBV4-2; clone size: once; J gene: TRBJ2-3; CDR3 protein: ASRPGYSTDTQY
V gene: TRBV30; clone size: few; J gene: TRBJ2-3; CDR3 protein: AWQKLGTSGDSTDTQY
V gene: TRBV12-3/TRBV12-4; clone size: .; J gene: TRBJ1-1; CDR3 protein: ASRPGAADPEAF
V gene: TRBV7-9; clone size: few; J gene: TRBJ2-7; CDR3 protein: ASSPTSGYYEQY
V gene: TRBV12-5; clone size: many; J gene: TRBJ2-1; CDR3 protein: ASGLVTGKSYNEQF
V gene: TRBV28; clone size: .; J gene: TRBJ2-3; CDR3 protein: ASSFGSDTQY
V gene: TRBV27; clone size: many; J gene: TRBJ1-1; CDR3 protein: ASQDPNTEAF